This is a list of T cell receptor beta chains from one sample in a study of CD8+CD57+ T cells in acquired aplastic anemia. TCRdb re-derived calls from the reads in MiXCR, one entry per CDR3 protein. This table has some 200,000 distinct CDR3 sequences, 48% appearing once. Material for sequencing was sorted CD4+, CD8+, or CD8+CD57+ T cells (not recorded which) from PBMCs. Receptors originate from a human donor with aplastic anemia. Each CDR3 is given with its conserved first and last residue. Fields, in order: J gene, D gene, clone size, V gene, CDR3 protein, CDR3 DNA. A D gene is named only where the DNA matches it firmly. Not every row has a clone size; where given, it reads once, few, many or a size class.

TRBJ2-1 | TRBD2 | NA | TRBV24-1 | CATSDPSGRVDEQFF | TGTGCCACCAGTGATCCCAGCGGGAGGGTCGATGAGCAGTTCTTC
TRBJ2-1 | NA | few | TRBV7-6 | CASSLGPGMGNEQFF | TGTGCCAGCAGCTTAGGTCCAGGAATGGGCAATGAGCAGTTCTTC
TRBJ2-4 | NA | NA | TRBV11-2 | CASSLVWRIAKNIQYF | TGTGCCAGCAGCTTAGTTTGGCGGATAGCCAAAAACATTCAGTACTTC
TRBJ2-1 | NA | many | TRBV9 | CASRGSGNGEQFF | TGTGCCAGCAGGGGTAGCGGCAATGGTGAGCAGTTCTTC
TRBJ1-6 | NA | few | TRBV24-1 | CATSDSRGRSPLHF | TGTGCCACCAGTGATTCTAGGGGACGTTCACCCCTCCACTTT
TRBJ1-3 | TRBD1 | few | TRBV15 | CATSRTGKVDRNTIYF | TGTGCCACCAGCAGGACAGGGAAGGTTGATAGAAACACCATATATTTT
TRBJ1-4 | TRBD1 | NA | TRBV10-3 | CAISDSGTGNEKLFF | TGTGCCATCAGTGATTCCGGGACAGGGAACGAAAAACTGTTTTTT
TRBJ2-7 | NA | NA | TRBV5-3 | CASRQSGSCEQYF | TGTGCCAGCAGGCAGTCGGGGTCCTGCGAGCAGTACTTC
TRBJ2-3 | NA | few | TRBV30 | CAWSRQSRTDTQYF | TGTGCCTGGAGTCGACAGAGCAGGACAGATACGCAGTATTTT
TRBJ2-1 | NA | medium-sized | TRBV15 | CATSSGNEQFF | TGTGCCACCAGCAGCGGTAATGAGCAGTTCTTC
TRBJ2-7 | TRBD2 | NA | TRBV7-9 | CACGRGLDEQYF | TGTGCCTGCGGGAGAGGGTTGGACGAGCAGTACTTC
TRBJ2-1 | TRBD2 | many | TRBV29-1 | CSVTSANEQFF | TGCAGCGTAACTAGCGCCAATGAGCAGTTCTTC
TRBJ1-1 | NA | NA | TRBV29-1 | CSVEDPLTAEAFF | TGCAGCGTTGAAGATCCCTTGACAGCTGAAGCTTTCTTT
TRBJ2-3 | NA | NA | TRBV25-1 | CATTCPADTDTQYF | TGTGCCACCACATGCCCAGCCGACACAGATACGCAGTATTTT
TRBJ1-1 | NA | many | TRBV5-1 | CASSLFADTEAFF | TGCGCCAGCAGCTTGTTCGCCGACACTGAAGCTTTCTTT
TRBJ2-7 | NA | NA | TRBV19 | CASSRPGAYEQYF | TGTGCCAGTAGTCGCCCGGGGGCCTACGAGCAGTACTTC
TRBJ2-7 | NA | NA | TRBV7-3 | CASSLTEGRGMGEQYF | TGTGCCAGCAGCTTAACGGAGGGGAGAGGGATGGGGGAGCAGTACTTC
TRBJ2-5 | TRBD1 | NA | TRBV11-2 | CASSLDPFRTGVETQYF | TGTGCCAGCAGCTTAGACCCTTTCAGAACAGGGGTTGAGACCCAGTACTTC
TRBJ1-2 | NA | NA | TRBV20-1 | CSARGIQSGGYTF | TGCAGTGCTAGAGGGATCCAATCTGGTGGCTACACCTTC
TRBJ2-1 | NA | NA | TRBV15 | CATSRDGAFYTEQFF | TGTGCCACCAGCAGAGACGGGGCATTCTACACTGAGCAGTTCTTC
TRBJ2-7 | TRBD2 | NA | TRBV12-3/TRBV12-4 | CASSSGLAGGPTYEQYF | TGTGCCAGCAGTAGCGGACTAGCGGGGGGCCCTACCTACGAGCAGTACTTC
TRBJ1-5 | NA | NA | TRBV20-1 | CSEVREPQHF | TGCAGTGAAGTCAGGGAGCCCCAGCATTTT
TRBJ1-4 | TRBD1 | NA | TRBV29-1 | CSVGGTGGEKLFF | TGCAGCGTTGGAGGGACAGGGGGTGAAAAACTGTTTTTT
TRBJ2-5 | NA | few | TRBV15 | CATSRADRYQETQYF | TGTGCCACCAGCAGAGCTGACAGGTACCAAGAGACCCAGTACTTC
TRBJ2-1 | TRBD1 | NA | TRBV29-1 | CSVERVQGASNEQFF | TGCAGCGTTGAAAGGGTTCAGGGGGCGTCCAATGAGCAGTTCTTC
TRBJ1-2 | TRBD1 | NA | TRBV29-1 | CSVAKQGADGYTF | TGCAGCGTTGCTAAACAGGGGGCGGATGGCTACACCTTC
TRBJ1-1 | NA | few | TRBV28 | CASTSGAMNTEAFF | TGTGCCAGCACCTCGGGGGCTATGAACACTGAAGCTTTCTTT
TRBJ1-2 | NA | NA | TRBV19 | CASSIDGNTF | TGTGCCAGTAGTATAGATGGAAACACCTTC
TRBJ1-2 | NA | NA | TRBV20-1 | CSAPTSGGGYGYTF | TGCAGTGCCCCAACGTCGGGAGGAGGCTATGGCTACACCTTC
TRBJ1-2 | NA | NA | TRBV5-4 | CASSLDNYGYTF | TGTGCCAGCAGCTTGGACAACTATGGCTACACCTTC
TRBJ2-7 | NA | NA | TRBV12-3/TRBV12-4 | CASSTGGRIHRVSSYEQYF | TGTGCCAGCAGTACCGGCGGACGGATCCACAGGGTCTCCTCCTACGAGCAGTACTTC
TRBJ1-2 | NA | many | TRBV10-3 | CAISVDRNYGYTF | TGTGCCATCAGTGTTGACAGGAACTATGGCTACACCTTC
TRBJ2-5 | TRBD1 | NA | TRBV2 | CASSVWTGGETQYF | TGTGCCAGCAGTGTATGGACAGGGGGAGAGACCCAGTACTTC
TRBJ2-1 | TRBD1 | NA | TRBV9 | CASSVPARDRDNEQFF | TGTGCCAGCAGCGTGCCAGCGAGGGACAGGGACAATGAGCAGTTCTTC
TRBJ1-4 | NA | few | TRBV5-5 | CASSWAEATNEKLFF | TGTGCCAGCAGCTGGGCTGAAGCAACTAATGAAAAACTGTTTTTT